A selection of T cell receptor beta chains follows, all from one sample in a study of blood T cell repertoires in COVID-19. The method was immunoSEQ multiplex PCR; TCRdb's version includes in-frame clones alone and lacks a portion of them. The table includes some 210,000 clones, roughly nine tenths detected once. Sample: peripheral blood. The receptor source for this set is a man aged 55 to 70 who had recovered from COVID-19. Both conserved end residues are part of each CDR3. Each record gives: CDR3 protein, CDR3 DNA, J gene, D gene, clone size, V gene. The D gene is left open where the match is weak. Some rows mark clone size as missing; the rest say once, few, many or name a class of expanded clone.

CASLMGGKGNQPQHF	TGTGCCAGCCTTATGGGGGGAAAAGGCAATCAGCCCCAGCATTTT	TRBJ1-5	.	.	TRBV2
CASSRQGALSGNTIYF	TGTGCCAGCAGCCGACAGGGGGCTCTCTCTGGAAACACCATATATTTT	TRBJ1-3	TRBD1	.	TRBV9
CASSLDSQGTGGYTF	TGTGCCAGCAGCTTGGATTCACAGGGTACGGGCGGCTACACCTTC	TRBJ1-2	.	.	TRBV5-5
CASSLSPPGDGSYEQYF	TGTGCCAGCAGTTTATCGCCCCCCGGGGATGGCTCCTACGAGCAGTACTTC	TRBJ2-7	.	.	TRBV27
CASSLELQEANTEAFF	TGTGCCAGCAGCTTAGAACTCCAGGAAGCCAACACTGAAGCTTTCTTT	TRBJ1-1	.	.	TRBV7-6
CASSPGQGGGVGTEAFF	TGTGCCAGCAGTCCCGGACAGGGAGGGGGGGTAGGTACTGAAGCTTTCTTT	TRBJ1-1	TRBD1	.	TRBV4-2
CASSFGNSGNTIYF	TGTGCCAGCAGCTTCGGTAACTCTGGAAACACCATATATTTT	TRBJ1-3	.	.	TRBV7-9
CASSRLGQETQYF	TGTGCCAGCAGCCGTCTCGGTCAAGAGACCCAGTACTTC	TRBJ2-5	.	.	TRBV7-9
CAGSPGASFHEQYF	TGTGCCGGCTCACCAGGGGCCTCGTTCCACGAGCAGTACTTC	TRBJ2-7	.	.	TRBV7-9
CSVPGLAISGVDTQYF	TGCAGCGTCCCGGGACTAGCGATATCCGGGGTGGATACGCAGTATTTT	TRBJ2-3	TRBD2	.	TRBV29-1
CSVGTPRGWNEQFF	TGCAGCGTCGGTACTCCCCGCGGGTGGAATGAGCAGTTCTTC	TRBJ2-1	.	.	TRBV29-1
CASGIAGGTKETQYF	TGTGCCAGCGGCATAGCGGGAGGAACAAAAGAGACCCAGTACTTC	TRBJ2-5	TRBD2	.	TRBV6-6
CASSPWDGGNEKLFF	TGTGCCAGCAGTCCATGGGACGGGGGGAATGAAAAACTGTTTTTT	TRBJ1-4	.	.	TRBV27
CASSFYDRTYNEQFF	TGTGCCAGCAGTTTTTACGACAGGACCTACAATGAGCAGTTCTTC	TRBJ2-1	.	.	TRBV5-5
CASSFTSTGNTGELFF	TGTGCCAGCAGTTTCACCTCGACAGGGAACACCGGGGAGCTGTTTTTT	TRBJ2-2	.	once	TRBV27
CASRLSLAGVYEQFF	TGTGCCAGCAGGCTATCACTAGCGGGAGTTTATGAGCAGTTCTTC	TRBJ2-1	TRBD2	.	TRBV4-2
CASSAGYNSPLHF	TGTGCCAGCAGTGCGGGGTATAATTCACCCCTCCACTTT	TRBJ1-6	.	.	TRBV6-4
CAWREFLQQGGYTF	TGTGCCTGGAGGGAATTTCTTCAGCAGGGTGGCTACACCTTC	TRBJ1-2	.	once	TRBV30
CASSLGQPNEKLFF	TGCGCCAGCAGCTTGGGACAGCCTAATGAAAAACTGTTTTTT	TRBJ1-4	.	.	TRBV5-1
CASSQSIIEDEKLFF	TGTGCCAGCAGCCAGTCCATCATAGAGGATGAAAAACTGTTTTTT	TRBJ1-4	.	many	TRBV4-2
CASGQGTQYF	TGTGCCAGCGGACAGGGGACCCAGTACTTC	TRBJ2-5	TRBD1	.	TRBV28
CASSETAYSQSGTDTQYF	TGTGCCAGCAGTGAGACCGCTTATAGCCAGTCTGGCACAGATACGCAGTATTTT	TRBJ2-3	.	.	TRBV6-1
CASDVRGRVDGYTF	TGTGCCAGCGATGTAAGGGGTCGCGTGGATGGCTACACCTTC	TRBJ1-2	.	few	TRBV9
CASSLGTSRHEQYF	TGTGCCAGCAGCTTAGGGACTAGCAGGCACGAGCAGTACTTC	TRBJ2-7	TRBD2	.	TRBV7-9
CASSFRGNQPQHF	TGTGCCAGCAGCTTCAGGGGCAATCAGCCCCAGCATTTT	TRBJ1-5	.	once	TRBV7-2
CASSSPGTGSNEQYF	TGTGCCAGCAGTTCCCCGGGGACAGGTTCCAACGAGCAGTACTTC	TRBJ2-7	TRBD1	.	TRBV28
CASSLGLAPSPGNF	TGTGCCAGCAGCCTTGGACTAGCGCCGTCCCCCGGGAACTTC	TRBJ2-7	TRBD2	few	TRBV7-2
CASSHLGQPENEKLFF	TGCGCCAGCAGCCACTTAGGACAGCCAGAGAATGAAAAACTGTTTTTT	TRBJ1-4	.	few	TRBV4-1
CASSLRTSNTGELFF	TGTGCCAGTAGTTTGCGGACATCGAACACCGGGGAGCTGTTTTTT	TRBJ2-2	.	.	TRBV19
CASSRGTGGNQPQHF	TGTGCCAGCAGCCGCGGGACAGGAGGCAATCAGCCCCAGCATTTT	TRBJ1-5	TRBD1	.	TRBV7-2
CASSYPVRGGTEAFF	TGTGCCAGCAGCTACCCGGTACGGGGTGGCACTGAAGCTTTCTTT	TRBJ1-1	.	.	TRBV11-3
CASSIQGQVAKNIQYF	TGTGCCAGTAGTATACAGGGTCAGGTAGCCAAAAACATTCAGTACTTC	TRBJ2-4	.	.	TRBV19
CASSQGTSRGTGEQYF	TGTGCCAGCAGCCAGGGGACGAGCAGGGGTACAGGGGAGCAGTACTTC	TRBJ2-7	.	few	TRBV3-1/TRBV3-2
CASSSGQVLAKNIQYF	TGTGCCAGCAGCTCGGGACAGGTTCTAGCCAAAAACATTCAGTACTTC	TRBJ2-4	TRBD1	.	TRBV11-2
CASRKLPHGYTF	TGTGCCAGCAGGAAACTCCCCCATGGCTACACCTTC	TRBJ1-2	.	.	TRBV27
CASSQGQRSYNSPLHF	TGTGCCAGCAGCCAAGGGCAGCGTTCCTATAATTCACCCCTCCACTTT	TRBJ1-6	.	.	TRBV3-1/TRBV3-2
CASSHPRGGDEQYF	TGCGCCAGCAGCCACCCTAGAGGGGGAGACGAGCAGTACTTC	TRBJ2-7	.	.	TRBV4-1
CASSRRETQYF	TGTGCCAGCAGTCGTAGAGAGACCCAGTACTTC	TRBJ2-5	.	.	TRBV12-3/TRBV12-4
CATTGGSYNEQFF	TGTGCCACCACGGGGGGTTCCTACAATGAGCAGTTCTTC	TRBJ2-1	TRBD2	.	TRBV24-1
CASSFTVNSPLHF	TGTGCCAGCAGCTTTACGGTGAATTCACCCCTCCACTTT	TRBJ1-6	.	few	TRBV5-6
CSTSGVTEAFF	TGCAGTACCTCAGGGGTAACTGAAGCTTTCTTT	TRBJ1-1	.	.	TRBV20-1
CASSPWGSGRPSYNEQFF	TGTGCCAGCAGTCCTTGGGGTAGCGGGAGACCATCCTACAATGAGCAGTTCTTC	TRBJ2-1	TRBD2	.	TRBV28
CASSLTRHTDTQYF	TGTGCCAGCAGTCTAACGCGACACACAGATACGCAGTATTTT	TRBJ2-3	.	.	TRBV27
CASSQGWAGVDGYTF	TGTGCCAGCAGCCAAGGATGGGCAGGGGTGGATGGCTACACCTTC	TRBJ1-2	.	.	TRBV3-1/TRBV3-2
CASSITARRGSVKETQYF	TGTGCCAGTAGTATCACCGCCCGGCGGGGAAGTGTAAAAGAGACCCAGTACTTC	TRBJ2-5	.	.	TRBV19
CASSLMRGETQYF	TGTGCCAGCAGCTTGATGAGAGGGGAGACCCAGTACTTC	TRBJ2-5	.	once	TRBV5-6
CASQSRGRGRADTQYF	TGTGCCTCACAGTCCCGCGGCAGGGGGCGGGCAGATACGCAGTATTTT	TRBJ2-3	TRBD1	.	TRBV19
CASSLRTGGGGYTF	TGTGCCAGTAGTCTCCGGACAGGGGGAGGCGGCTACACCTTC	TRBJ1-2	TRBD1	few	TRBV19
CASSSVPGTYEQYF	TGCGCCAGCAGCTCCGTTCCCGGTACCTACGAGCAGTACTTC	TRBJ2-7	.	.	TRBV5-1
CASSLDGGNTEAFF	TGTGCCAGCAGCCTAGATGGAGGGAACACTGAAGCTTTCTTT	TRBJ1-1	.	.	TRBV7-3
CASSMAGQSVTETQYF	TGTGCCAGCAGCATGGCAGGGCAGTCAGTAACAGAGACCCAGTACTTC	TRBJ2-5	.	.	TRBV21-1
CASSLRDRAYGYTF	TGTGCCAGCAGCCTCCGGGACAGGGCCTATGGCTACACCTTC	TRBJ1-2	TRBD1	.	TRBV6-5
CASSLASKAADTQYF	TGTGCCAGCAGCTTGGCCTCAAAGGCGGCAGATACGCAGTATTTT	TRBJ2-3	.	.	TRBV5-4
CASTKPSGGTGELFF	TGTGCCAGTACTAAGCCTAGCGGGGGGACCGGGGAGCTGTTTTTT	TRBJ2-2	TRBD2	.	TRBV19
CASRGGRNTGELFF	TGTGCCAGCAGGGGCGGGAGGAACACCGGGGAGCTGTTTTTT	TRBJ2-2	TRBD2	.	TRBV27
CATSRESGGSSTDTQYF	TGTGCCACCAGCAGAGAAAGTGGCGGGTCTAGCACAGATACGCAGTATTTT	TRBJ2-3	.	.	TRBV15
CASGWKGTAQETQYF	TGTGCCAGCGGTTGGAAAGGGACAGCCCAAGAGACCCAGTACTTC	TRBJ2-5	TRBD1	.	TRBV2
CASSPSGVPYEQYF	TGCGCCAGCAGCCCTAGCGGGGTCCCCTACGAGCAGTACTTC	TRBJ2-7	TRBD2	.	TRBV5-1
CASSLGFRGRKSTDTQYF	TGTGCCAGCAGCTTAGGGTTCAGGGGGCGGAAAAGCACAGATACGCAGTATTTT	TRBJ2-3	TRBD1	.	TRBV7-2
CASSLRGAWTGELFF	TGTGCCAGCAGCTTACGGGGGGCATGGACCGGGGAGCTGTTTTTT	TRBJ2-2	.	.	TRBV7-9